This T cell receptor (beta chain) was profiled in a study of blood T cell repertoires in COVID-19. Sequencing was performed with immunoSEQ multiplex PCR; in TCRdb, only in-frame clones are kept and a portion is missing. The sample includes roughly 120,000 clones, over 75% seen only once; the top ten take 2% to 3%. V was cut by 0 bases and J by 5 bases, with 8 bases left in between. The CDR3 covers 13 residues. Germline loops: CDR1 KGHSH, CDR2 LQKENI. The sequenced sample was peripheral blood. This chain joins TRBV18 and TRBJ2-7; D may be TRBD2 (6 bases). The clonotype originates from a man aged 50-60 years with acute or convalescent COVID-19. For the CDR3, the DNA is TGTGCCAGCTCACCACCGGAGGGCCACGAGCAGTACTTC. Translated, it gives CASSPPEGHEQYF.